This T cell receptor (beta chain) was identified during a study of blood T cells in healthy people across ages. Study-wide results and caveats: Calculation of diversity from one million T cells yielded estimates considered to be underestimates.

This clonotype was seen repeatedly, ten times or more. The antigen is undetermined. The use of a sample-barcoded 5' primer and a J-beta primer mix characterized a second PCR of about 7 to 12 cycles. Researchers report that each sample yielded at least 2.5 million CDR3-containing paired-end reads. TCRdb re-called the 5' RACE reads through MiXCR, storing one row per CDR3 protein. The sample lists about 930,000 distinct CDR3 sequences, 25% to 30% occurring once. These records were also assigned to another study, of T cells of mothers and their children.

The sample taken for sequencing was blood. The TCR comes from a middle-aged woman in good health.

The DNA for the CDR3 is TGCGCCAGCAGCCAGCAGGGACACGAAGAGACCCAGTACTTC. Translation gives CASSQQGHEETQYF. V is TRBV4-1 and J is TRBJ2-5, with a weak D call TRBD1 (6 bases). V lost 3 bases and J 3 bases, leaving 11 bases between the germline ends. Germline-derived CDR1 and CDR2 are MGHRA and YSYEKL. The CDR3 is made up of 14 amino acids.